These T cell receptor beta chains were read from a single sample in a study of T cell responses to AZD1222 COVID-19 vaccine. This table comes from immunoSEQ multiplex PCR, and its TCRdb copy is limited to in-frame clones, with some not included. The sample lists 95,000 to 150,000 clones, more than 75% occurring once. The sequencing here drew on peripheral blood, taken on day 0 of AZD1222 vaccination. These receptors were taken from an adult in good health. Both conserved end residues are part of each CDR3. Size tells how often a clone was seen (once, few, many) or the class of an expanded clone, and some rows leave it out.

v_call: TRBV6-2/TRBV6-3; clone_size: .; j_call: TRBJ2-7; cdr3_aa: CASSSPFRGTYEQYF
v_call: TRBV29-1; clone_size: .; j_call: TRBJ2-1; cdr3_aa: CSVEGLAGIYNEQFF
v_call: TRBV7-9; clone_size: .; j_call: TRBJ1-5; cdr3_aa: CASSLGRSDQPQHF
v_call: TRBV9; clone_size: .; j_call: TRBJ1-1; cdr3_aa: CASSGLGNTEAFF
v_call: TRBV7-3; clone_size: .; j_call: TRBJ1-6; cdr3_aa: CASSLVGGYNSPLHF
v_call: TRBV27; clone_size: .; j_call: TRBJ1-1; cdr3_aa: CASSPQGAETEAFF
v_call: TRBV3-1/TRBV3-2; clone_size: few; j_call: TRBJ1-5; cdr3_aa: CASSQDRAEPQHF
v_call: TRBV6-6; clone_size: .; j_call: TRBJ1-1; cdr3_aa: CASSYYRVPNTEAFF
v_call: TRBV14; clone_size: .; j_call: TRBJ1-1; cdr3_aa: CASSPARIRGNTEAFF
v_call: TRBV4-1; clone_size: large; j_call: TRBJ2-5; cdr3_aa: CASSPLAFQETQYF
v_call: TRBV6-5; clone_size: .; j_call: TRBJ1-5; cdr3_aa: CASRQGAYNQPQHF